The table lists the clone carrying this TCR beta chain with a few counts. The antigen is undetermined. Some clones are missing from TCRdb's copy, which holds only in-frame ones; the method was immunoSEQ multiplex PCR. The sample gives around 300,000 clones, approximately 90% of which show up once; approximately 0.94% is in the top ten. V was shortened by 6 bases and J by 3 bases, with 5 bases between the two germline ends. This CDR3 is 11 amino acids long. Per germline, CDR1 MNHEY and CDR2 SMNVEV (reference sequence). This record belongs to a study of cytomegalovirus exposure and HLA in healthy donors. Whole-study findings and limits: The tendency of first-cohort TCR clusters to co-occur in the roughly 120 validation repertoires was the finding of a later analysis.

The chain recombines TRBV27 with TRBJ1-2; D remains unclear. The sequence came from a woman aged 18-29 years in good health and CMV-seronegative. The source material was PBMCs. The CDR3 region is CASRADYGYTF. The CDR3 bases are TGTGCCAGCAGGGCCGACTATGGCTACACCTTC.